This passage covers 28 T cell receptor beta chains from one sample sequenced in a study of T cells in Graves' hyperthyroidism and ophthalmopathy. TCR beta CDR3 regions were amplified from RNA transcripts. First-round RT-PCR of the TCR CDR3 relied on the HTBI primer set. MiXCR, applied by TCRdb to the multiplex PCR reads, yields one record per CDR3 protein. The data show approximately 560,000 distinct CDR3 sequences, with approximately 15% seen just once and under 7.5% held by the top ten. Sequenced: blood. The receptors come from a woman in her twenties or thirties with Graves' hyperthyroidism.

This clonotype was detected a few times. The gene calls are TRBV4-1 and TRBJ2-7; TRBD1 might be the D (6 bases). The germline V and J ends were trimmed by 2 bases and 6 bases, with 23 bases remaining between them. This CDR3 comprises 17 residues. Germline V CDR1 and CDR2: MGHRA, YSYEKL. The CDR3 here is CASSQKTHRVSEFEQYF. The CDR3 nucleotides read TGCGCCAGCAGCCAAAAAACCCACAGGGTATCAGAATTCGAGCAGTACTTC.

Turning to this clonotype: This may come from a read error, since a much larger clone is one base off. This chain uses TRBV7-9 with TRBJ2-1; D is possibly TRBD1 (6 bases). The CDR3 has 14 amino acids. Per the germline V gene, CDR1 is SEHNR and CDR2 is FQNEAQ (reference sequence). The CDR3, as DNA: TGTGCCAGCGGCTTAGTTCAGGGGTACAATGAGCAGTTCTTC. Amino acid sequence: CASGLVQGYNEQFF.

The sample holds many counts of this clonotype. The chain recombines TRBV7-9 with TRBJ2-1, with 11 positions matching TRBD2. The CDR3 has 14 residues. Germline CDR1 is SEHNR and CDR2 is FQNEAQ (reference sequence). V lost 10 bases and J lost 7; bases outside the gene matches: 9. In nucleotides, the CDR3 is TGTGCCATACCGGGACTAGCGGAGGGGAATGAGCAGTTCTTC. Translation gives CAIPGLAEGNEQFF.

The V call is TRBV19, the J call TRBJ2-7; 7 bases are shared with TRBD1. Germline lookup yields CDR1 LNHDA and CDR2 SQIVND (reference sequence). The V segment lost 7 bases and the J segment 3 bases; nucleotides outside the gene matches: 9. The CDR3 length is 14 residues. The CDR3 protein is CASTRQGLIYEQYF. The CDR3, as DNA: TGTGCCAGTACCAGACAGGGTCTGATCTACGAGCAGTACTTC. The variable domain in full, completed from reference TRBV19 and TRBJ2-7, reads DGGITQSPKYLFRKEGQNVTLSCEQNLNHDAMYWYRQDPGQGLRLIYYSQIVNDFQKGDIAEGYSVSREKKESFPLTVTSAQKNPTAFYLCASTRQGLIYEQYFGPGTRLTVT.

The chain employs TRBV6-1 and TRBJ2-4, with TRBD2 as a possible D gene (6 bases). CDR1 is MNHNS and CDR2 is SASEGT in the germline V gene. Trimming removed 3 bases at V and 0 bases at J, with 12 bases between. The CDR3 length is 16 residues. CDR3 residues: CASSDAGTLAKNIQYF. The CDR3 DNA is TGTGCCAGCAGTGATGCGGGAACCCTAGCCAAAAACATTCAGTACTTC.

This chain joins TRBV7-2 and TRBJ1-6; D not certain. The V end lost 3 bases, the J end lost 0 bases, and 6 bases lay between the germline ends. The germline V gene has CDR1 SGHTA and CDR2 FQGNSA. The CDR3 runs 15 residues. The CDR3 DNA sequence: TGTGCCAGCAGCTTTCAGAGCTCCTATAATTCACCCCTCCACTTT. Translating it yields CASSFQSSYNSPLHF.

The sample holds many counts of this clonotype. The chain is built from TRBV12-3 or TRBV12-4 and TRBJ2-7, with TRBD2 as a possible D gene (6 bases). This CDR3 has 14 amino acids. V was pared by 5 bases and J by 0 bases, with 11 bases between. This chain's CDR3 is CASSRVGGSYEQYF. The DNA for the CDR3 is TGTGCCAGCAGTCGGGTCGGGGGCTCCTACGAGCAGTACTTC.

This chain connects TRBV4-2 to TRBJ2-1; 11 bases line up with TRBD2. CDR1 is LGHNA and CDR2 is YNFKEQ in the germline V gene. Unmatched junction bases numbered 2, after V lost 0 bases and J lost 4 bases. The CDR3 runs to 16 residues. Here the CDR3 DNA reads TGTGCCAGCAGCCAAGATATAGCGGGAGGGTACAATGAGCAGTTCTTC. This sequence encodes CASSQDIAGGYNEQFF.

There are many counts of this clonotype. J is TRBJ1-2 and V is TRBV27; 10 nucleotides line up with TRBD1. With 5 bases clipped from V and 5 bases from J, the junction kept 11 bases outside the gene matches. Germline CDR1 reads MNHEY; CDR2 reads SMNVEV (reference sequence). The CDR3 extends over 16 amino acids. CDR3 bases: TGTGCCAGCAGTCCAAGGGGGACAGGGGTGGGATATGGCTACACCTTC. As protein: CASSPRGTGVGYGYTF.

This clonotype occurred many times. The chain uses TRBV3-1 and TRBJ2-1; 9 bases agree with TRBD2. The J segment lost 6 bases and the V segment lost 0 bases, leaving 0 bases of the junction unmatched. CDR3 length equals 14 residues. CDR1 and CDR2 from the germline V gene are LGHDT and YNNKEL (reference sequence). DNA of the CDR3: TGTGCCAGCAGCCAAGAGACTAGCGGCAATGAGCAGTTCTTC. It codes for CASSQETSGNEQFF.

This clonotype was recorded at least ten times. The chain recombines TRBV28 with TRBJ1-2; D unclear. CDR1 is MDHEN, CDR2 SYDVKM, per germline. Trimming left V 3 bases short and J 5 bases short, with 7 bases between. The CDR3 is made up of 12 amino acids. DNA of the CDR3: TGTGCCAGCAGTTTCAAGGGTTATGGCTACACCTTC. Its protein is CASSFKGYGYTF.

The table lists this clonotype with a few counts. The chain couples TRBV4-1 to TRBJ1-5; D is uncertain. V lost 0 bases, J lost 6 bases, and 12 bases lay in between. Looked up from germline, CDR1 is MGHRA and CDR2 is YSYEKL. This CDR3 contains 15 residues. CDR3 sequence reads: CASSQDQGSAQPQHF. The CDR3 DNA is TGCGCCAGCAGCCAAGATCAAGGGTCCGCTCAGCCCCAGCATTTT.

This clonotype was seen repeatedly, ten times or more. The V and J genes are TRBV14 and TRBJ2-1, with D perhaps matching TRBD2 (6 bases). The ends were cut back, 5 bases at V and 7 bases at J, with 18 bases in the middle. Germline assignment: CDR1 SGHDN and CDR2 FVKESK. This CDR3 comprises 15 residues. The CDR3 region is CASSGRSGGANEQFF. In DNA, the CDR3 is TGTGCCAGCAGCGGCCGTAGCGGAGGGGCTAATGAGCAGTTCTTC.

This clonotype was picked up a small number of times. The V gene is TRBV12-3 or TRBV12-4, the J gene TRBJ1-4, with D maybe TRBD1 (5 bases). The CDR3 has 16 residues. Trimming left V 6 bases short and J 4 bases short, with 18 bases between. CDR3 amino acids: CASSPHTGTNNEKLFF. The CDR3 DNA follows: TGTGCCAGCAGCCCACACACCGGGACCAATAATGAAAAACTGTTTTTT.

Ten or more counts support this clonotype. V usage is TRBV28 and J usage is TRBJ2-7, with TRBD2 matching over 7 bases. The CDR3 has 14 amino acids. Germline-derived CDR1 and CDR2 are MDHEN and SYDVKM. V lost 7 bases to trimming and J lost 2 bases; unmatched junction nucleotides: 8. The CDR3 DNA sequence: TGTGCCAGCAAGGAAGCGGGAAACACCTACGAGCAGTACTTC. Encoded protein: CASKEAGNTYEQYF.

V and J are TRBV28 and TRBJ2-7; the match to TRBD2 covers 9 bases. Germline V lookup: CDR1 MDHEN, CDR2 SYDVKM. The CDR3 is 15 amino acids. V gave up 7 bases and J gave up 7 bases; unmatched junction bases: 14. The CDR3 sequence is CASNPWGLAPREQYF. CDR3 DNA: TGTGCCAGCAACCCTTGGGGACTAGCTCCTAGGGAGCAGTACTTC.

The V gene is TRBV29-1, the J gene TRBJ2-5, with D perhaps matching TRBD2 (6 bases). Germline V lookup: CDR1 SQVTM, CDR2 ANQGSEA. The germline V and J ends were trimmed by 3 bases and 5 bases, with 22 bases remaining between them. The CDR3 runs 16 residues. For the CDR3, the DNA is TGCAGCGTTGATAGACGCTTGGAGGGCCGGAGGGAGACCCAGTACTTC. It codes for CSVDRRLEGRRETQYF.

This clonotype was detected many times. J is TRBJ1-1 and V is TRBV6-1; 8 bases fit TRBD1. In germline, CDR1 is MNHNS, CDR2 SASEGT. There are 15 residues in the CDR3. V lost 5 bases, J lost 2 bases, and 7 bases stayed unmatched. The CDR3 reads CASSFIGTGNTEAFF. CDR3 DNA: TGTGCCAGCAGTTTCATAGGGACAGGAAACACTGAAGCTTTCTTT.

The chain combines TRBV5-1 with TRBJ1-1, with no clear D. CDR1 and CDR2 (germline): SGHRS, YFSETQ. This CDR3 contains 16 residues. V was trimmed by 0 bases and J by 0 bases, leaving 12 bases between them. CDR3 protein: CASSLGSQVMNTEAFF. In nucleotides, the CDR3 is TGCGCCAGCAGCTTGGGGTCACAAGTTATGAACACTGAAGCTTTCTTT.

As for this clonotype: Possible read error: a much larger clone is one base away. V is TRBV2 and J is TRBJ1-1; maybe TRBD1 (5 bases). Germline-derived CDR1 and CDR2 are SNHLY and FYNNEI. This CDR3 has 12 amino acids. V was trimmed by 6 bases and J by 6 bases, leaving 11 bases between them. In DNA form, the CDR3 reads TGTGCCAGCAGCGGGGACGTACCTGAAGCTTTCTTT. This codes for CASSGDVPEAFF.

This chain connects TRBV27 to TRBJ1-2; D gene uncertain. The CDR3 spans 14 residues. The V gene's germline CDR1 is MNHEY and CDR2 SMNVEV (reference sequence). Between the trimmed V and J ends, which lost 5 bases and 3 bases, there was a span of 13 bases. Here the CDR3 reads CASSRTGNYYGYTF. The CDR3 coding sequence is TGTGCCAGCAGTCGAACGGGAAACTACTATGGCTACACCTTC.

This clonotype was recorded at least ten times. The J gene is TRBJ1-2, the V gene TRBV28; D is undetermined. The ends were cut back, 2 bases at V and 5 bases at J, with 15 bases in the middle. Per germline, CDR1 MDHEN and CDR2 SYDVKM. This CDR3 is built from 15 residues. In DNA form, the CDR3 reads TGTGCCAGCAGTTTACCCAATCTTCATGTTTATGGCTACACCTTC. It yields the protein CASSLPNLHVYGYTF.

This clonotype has a single count. The chain links TRBV3-1 to TRBJ2-4; possibly TRBD2 for D (5 bases). CDR1 and CDR2 (germline): LGHDT, YNNKEL (reference sequence). The CDR3 contains 15 residues. Trimming stripped 1 base from V and 1 base from J, with 8 bases between. CDR3: CASSQVRGAKNIQYF. The CDR3 DNA sequence: TGTGCCAGCAGCCAAGTCCGGGGTGCCAAAAACATTCAGTACTTC.

CDR3 amino acids: CASSYNKDQPQHF. The DNA for the CDR3 is TGTGCCAGCAGTTACAATAAGGATCAGCCCCAGCATTTT. V gene TRBV6-5 combines with J gene TRBJ1-5, with unresolved D. Germline V lookup: CDR1 MNHEY, CDR2 SVGAGI. This CDR3 has 13 amino acids. The V end lost 2 bases, the J end lost 5 bases, and 7 bases lay between the germline ends.

This clonotype has a single count. Given a much more abundant clone one base away, this may be a read error. This chain connects TRBV7-2 to TRBJ1-2; 9 bases map to TRBD1. Unmatched junction bases numbered 8, after V lost 4 bases and J lost 8 bases. The CDR3 length is 14 residues. Germline CDR1 and CDR2: SGHTA and FQGNSA. The CDR3 DNA follows: TGTGCCAGCAGCTCTGACAGGGGGATAAGGGGCTACACCTTC. Amino acid sequence: CASSSDRGIRGYTF.

This clonotype was found a few times. V gene TRBV4-3 combines with J gene TRBJ1-1; no reliable D call. The germline V and J ends were trimmed by 0 bases and 10 bases, with 15 bases remaining between them. CDR3 size: 14 residues. Germline CDR1 LGHNA, CDR2 YSLEER. CDR3: CASSQDALGMRAFF. The CDR3 DNA reads TGCGCCAGCAGCCAAGATGCCTTGGGGATGCGAGCTTTCTTT.

This clonotype has ten or more counts. The chain couples TRBV6-6 to TRBJ2-7; 9 bases fit TRBD2. Germline lookup yields CDR1 MNHNY and CDR2 SVGAGI (reference sequence). CDR3 length equals 16 residues. J was trimmed by 5 bases and V by 0 bases; bases with no gene match: 8. The CDR3: CASSYSWREGADEQYF. Here the CDR3 DNA reads TGTGCCAGCAGTTACTCTTGGCGGGAGGGCGCCGACGAGCAGTACTTC.

In this sample, this clonotype turned up many times. The genes are TRBV27 and TRBJ2-1; 16 bases map to TRBD2. CDR1 is MNHEY, CDR2 SMNVEV, per germline (reference sequence). After removal of 3 bases from V and 8 bases from J, the junction contained 4 bases not matched to a gene. The CDR3 extends over 16 amino acids. The chain's CDR3 is CASSLGLAGGHHEQFF. The CDR3 DNA follows: TGTGCCAGCAGTTTGGGACTAGCGGGAGGGCATCATGAGCAGTTCTTC.